Shown below are 18 T cell receptor beta chains from a single sample sequenced in a study of T cells in Graves' hyperthyroidism and ophthalmopathy. There were TCR beta CDR3 regions amplified from RNA transcripts. HTBI primers drove first-round RT-PCR of the TCR CDR3. A single record per CDR3 protein comes from TCRdb applying MiXCR to the multiplex PCR reads. Of about 250,000 distinct CDR3 sequences in the sample, about 15% are singletons; the top ten hold 30% to 35%. The sample comprised blood. The receptors were gathered from a woman aged 50 to 65 with Graves' hyperthyroidism that later progressed to Graves' ophthalmopathy.

The J gene is TRBJ2-6, the V gene TRBV6-9; no reliable D call. Germline-derived CDR1 and CDR2 are MNHGY and SVAAGI. The CDR3 extends over 15 amino acids. Trimming removed 1 base at V and 1 base at J, with 5 bases between. This CDR3 is CASSYWGSGANVLTF. As DNA, the CDR3 is TGTGCCAGCAGTTATTGGGGATCTGGGGCCAACGTCCTGACTTTC.

This clonotype was counted a few times. The rearrangement uses TRBV6-1 and TRBJ1-2; TRBD1 matches at 7 bases. The J segment lost 4 bases and the V segment lost 6 bases, leaving 5 bases of the junction unmatched. The CDR3 sequence is 13 residues long. Germline V gives CDR1 MNHNS, CDR2 SASEGT. CDR3 sequence: CASRTGRFYGYTF. DNA for the CDR3: TGTGCCAGCAGGACAGGGCGGTTCTATGGCTACACCTTC.

This clonotype was observed many times. V usage is TRBV2 and J usage is TRBJ2-1; 9 bases align to TRBD1. Germline loops: CDR1 SNHLY, CDR2 FYNNEI. V lost 4 bases and J lost 9; bases outside the gene matches: 10. The CDR3 runs 15 residues. CDR3 in amino acids: CASSVETGGETEQFF. In nucleotides, the CDR3 is TGTGCCAGCAGTGTTGAGACAGGGGGTGAGACTGAGCAGTTCTTC.

The V and J genes are TRBV5-1 and TRBJ1-4, with TRBD1 matching over 9 bases. From germline, CDR1 is SGHRS and CDR2 YFSETQ. The J segment lost 2 bases and the V segment lost 3 bases, leaving 5 bases of the junction unmatched. The CDR3 runs 16 residues. The CDR3 loop is CASSWGQGFTNEKLFF. The CDR3 DNA sequence: TGCGCCAGCAGCTGGGGACAGGGCTTCACTAATGAAAAACTGTTTTTT.

Many counts were recorded for this clonotype. The chain carries TRBV5-1 and TRBJ2-1; D gene ambiguous. Trimming stripped 1 base from V and 3 bases from J, with 14 bases between. This CDR3 comprises 16 residues. The germline V gene encodes CDR1 SGHRS and CDR2 YFSETQ. CDR3 DNA: TGCGCCAGCAGCTTGATTGAGGAACGGTACTACAATGAGCAGTTCTTC. Translating gives CASSLIEERYYNEQFF. Supplemented by reference TRBV5-1 and TRBJ2-1, the full variable domain reads KAGVTQTPRYLIKTRGQQVTLSCSPISGHRSVSWYQQTPGQGLQFLFEYFSETQRNKGNFPGRFSGRQFSNSRSEMNVSTLELGDSALYLCASSLIEERYYNEQFFGPGTRLTVL.

Only a few counts were recorded for this clonotype. V is TRBV19 and J is TRBJ2-1, with TRBD2 matching over 7 bases. The germline gives CDR1 LNHDA, CDR2 SQIVND (reference sequence). This CDR3 comprises 15 residues. The V segment lost 2 bases and the J segment 6 bases; nucleotides outside the gene matches: 7. The DNA for the CDR3 is TGTGCCAGTAGTATAATCCCCCTAGCGGCCAATGAGCAGTTCTTC. This gives the protein CASSIIPLAANEQFF.

This clonotype was observed at least ten times. V and J are TRBV30 and TRBJ1-2, with D perhaps matching TRBD1 (5 bases). This CDR3 has 15 residues. CDR1 and CDR2 from the germline V gene are GTSNPN and SVGIG (reference sequence). The V end lost 3 bases, the J end lost 8 bases, and 22 bases lay between the germline ends. The CDR3 nucleotides are TGTGCCTGGAGCCCTGGGGCCCTCACCGGGAAAGGCTACACCTTC. Translating gives CAWSPGALTGKGYTF.

The rearrangement joins TRBV14 to TRBJ2-4; D is unclear. This CDR3 contains 15 residues. V was cut by 5 bases and J by 0 bases, with 11 bases left in between. CDR1 and CDR2 (germline): SGHDN, FVKESK. The CDR3 nucleotides read TGTGCCAGCAGCAAATTAGGCGTAGCCAAAAACATTCAGTACTTC. Translated, it gives CASSKLGVAKNIQYF.

The chain has TRBV6-2 or TRBV6-3 and TRBJ2-7, with 9 bases that match TRBD2. With V trimmed by 2 bases and J by 2 bases, 7 bases remained unmatched. The CDR3 is 16 residues long. Germline V gene data show CDR1 as MNHEY and CDR2 as SVGEGT. The CDR3 here is CASSYPRGGRPYEQYF. CDR3 sequence (DNA): TGTGCCAGCAGTTACCCGCGGGGGGGCCGTCCCTACGAGCAGTACTTC.

This clonotype has a count of ten or more. This rearrangement joins TRBV7-9 to TRBJ2-3; D is possibly TRBD2 (5 bases). In germline, CDR1 is SEHNR, CDR2 FQNEAQ (reference sequence). V lost 5 bases and J lost 9, with 18 bases in between. The CDR3 loop spans 14 amino acids. The CDR3 protein is CASSTWVAQGTQYF. For the CDR3, the DNA is TGTGCCAGCAGCACCTGGGTAGCGCAAGGGACGCAGTATTTT.

The gene calls are TRBV7-9 and TRBJ2-3; D perhaps matches TRBD1 (6 bases). From germline, CDR1 is SEHNR and CDR2 FQNEAQ (reference sequence). Trimming shortened V by 5 bases and J by 2 bases, and 14 bases separated the two germline ends. This CDR3 has 15 amino acids. This CDR3 is CASSSLGANTDTQYF. CDR3 DNA: TGTGCCAGCAGCAGTTTGGGGGCCAACACAGATACGCAGTATTTT.

At least ten counts were recorded for this clonotype. The chain links TRBV18 to TRBJ2-1; D remains ambiguous. Germline CDR1 and CDR2: KGHSH and LQKENI. CDR3 size: 13 residues. V lost 6 bases and J lost 7, with 13 bases in between. CDR3 loop: CASSPEMRNEQFF. CDR3 in DNA: TGTGCCAGCTCCCCCGAGATGAGGAATGAGCAGTTCTTC.

This clonotype was seen ten or more times. V usage is TRBV5-1 and J usage is TRBJ1-1; 7 bases map to TRBD1. Germline V gene sequence: CDR1 SGHRS, CDR2 YFSETQ. This CDR3 has 15 amino acids. The J segment lost 5 bases and the V segment lost 3 bases, leaving 10 bases of the junction unmatched. CDR3 in amino acids: CASSSAPGRGTEAFF. The CDR3 DNA reads TGCGCCAGCAGCTCCGCGCCGGGCAGGGGGACTGAAGCTTTCTTT.

This clonotype has a count of ten or more. The V and J genes are TRBV2 and TRBJ2-1; 8 nucleotides align to TRBD2. The length of the CDR3 is 14 residues. CDR1 is SNHLY and CDR2 is FYNNEI in the germline V gene. Unmatched junction bases numbered 8, after V lost 4 bases and J lost 9 bases. CDR3 coding DNA: TGTGCCAGCAGTGTTCAAGCGGGAGTTGGTGAGCAGTTCTTC. This encodes CASSVQAGVGEQFF. Complete variable domain (other parts from reference TRBV2 and TRBJ2-1): EPEVTQTPSHQVTQMGQEVILRCVPISNHLYFYWYRQILGQKVEFLVSFYNNEISEKSEIFDDQFSVERPDGSNFTLKIRSTKLEDSAMYFCASSVQAGVGEQFFGPGTRLTVL.

This clonotype has a count of ten or more. This chain connects TRBV2 to TRBJ1-5, with D possibly TRBD1 on 6 matching bases. The ends were cut back, 6 bases at V and 0 bases at J, with 12 bases in the middle. Germline CDR1 SNHLY, CDR2 FYNNEI. The length of the CDR3 is 15 residues. CDR3 region: CASRRTGFSNQPQHF. CDR3 coding DNA: TGTGCCAGCAGAAGAACAGGGTTTAGCAATCAGCCCCAGCATTTT.

In its sample, this clonotype was seen many times. The chain has TRBV12-3 or TRBV12-4 and TRBJ2-7; TRBD2 matches at 8 bases. The CDR3 loop spans 15 amino acids. V was pared by 3 bases and J by 4 bases, with 8 bases of the junction left unmatched. The CDR3 bases are TGTGCCAGCAGTTTTAACCGGGAGGGGAGGTACGAGCAGTACTTC. Its protein product is CASSFNREGRYEQYF.

This clonotype was observed at least ten times. The J gene is TRBJ2-3, the V gene TRBV2; possibly TRBD1 for D (6 bases). The V end lost 7 bases, the J end lost 0 bases, and 11 bases lay between the germline ends. Germline assignment: CDR1 SNHLY and CDR2 FYNNEI. There are 14 residues in the CDR3. DNA of the CDR3: TGTGCCAGCAACCGACAGGACAGCACAGATACGCAGTATTTT. The encoded protein is CASNRQDSTDTQYF.

As DNA, the CDR3 is TGTGCCAGCAGTTACCGAGGCAGTTCCTACGAGCAGTACTTC. This translates into CASSYRGSSYEQYF. V usage is TRBV27 and J usage is TRBJ2-7; D gene ambiguous. The CDR3 totals 14 residues. Per germline, CDR1 MNHEY and CDR2 SMNVEV (reference sequence). V gave up 4 bases and J gave up 1 base, with 11 bases separating them.